The table lists the clone carrying this TCR beta chain with a few counts. Its antigen is still unknown. PCR primers comprised 60 Vbeta and 13 Jbeta primers. Generated by immunoSEQ multiplex PCR, the TCRdb table keeps only in-frame clones and is missing some. The sample lists about 98,000 clones; under 75% were seen once. The record originates from a study of cytomegalovirus exposure and HLA in healthy donors. Study-wide findings and caveats: Follow-up analysis found HLA locus-dependent TCR association rates, highest for DRB1 and lowest for HLA-C.

Germline V CDR1 and CDR2: MNHEY, SVGAGI. Trimming cost V 6 bases and J 3 bases; bases outside gene matches: 7. The CDR3 is 15 amino acids. V is TRBV6-5 and J is TRBJ2-7; 11 bases are shared with TRBD2. The receptor was isolated from a female donor in good health and CMV-seronegative. The specimen was PBMCs. CDR3: CASRDTSGRNYEQYF. In DNA, the CDR3 is TGTGCCAGCAGGGACACTAGCGGGAGAAACTACGAGCAGTACTTC.